This TCR beta chain was sequenced in a study of blood T cell repertoires in COVID-19. Sequencing used immunoSEQ multiplex PCR; TCRdb keeps in-frame clones, though not all of them. The data show 35,000 to 50,000 clones, roughly 80% seen once. The V gene lost 0 bases and the J gene lost 0 bases, with 9 bases spanning the gap. This CDR3 is 16 amino acids long. Germline lookup yields CDR1 SGHDT and CDR2 YYEEEE. This clonotype was obtained from a man aged 60 to 69 in a cohort sampled during active COVID-19. The chain uses TRBV5-6 and TRBJ2-2; weak D call: TRBD1 (5 bases). The sequencing input was peripheral blood. The chain's CDR3 is CASSLVSGTNTGELFF. In nucleotides, the CDR3 is TGTGCCAGCAGCTTGGTTTCAGGGACGAACACCGGGGAGCTGTTTTTT.